This TCR beta chain emerged from a study of shared clonotypes between healthy human individuals. General study points: Generation probabilities of non-shared clonotypes were lower (relative to those shared by all four donors). It was the few donors that limited the genetic and exposure-history diversity represented.

Comments on this clone: Its antigen is unknown. A junction boundary mismatches the germline segment, possibly from a read error.

This CDR3 has 14 amino acids. CDR1 and CDR2 (germline): SNHLY, FYNNEI. Donors, without exception, were Caucasian adults residing in Nashville, Tennessee. Assay: immunoSEQ multiplex PCR; the TCRdb copy retains only in-frame clones and omits some. The sample has a few million clones, around nine tenths seen once; the top ten hold 0.13% to 0.15%. V usage is TRBV2 and J usage is TRBJ2-1; possible D gene TRBD1, 6 bases. The origin of this receptor is a man younger than 30 in good health. The specimen sequenced was naive CD4+ T cells sorted from blood. The sample's subset: CD45RA+ positively selected. The CDR3 loop is CASREGDKYNEQFF. The CDR3 DNA follows: TGTGCCAGCAGGGAAGGGGACAAATACAATGAGCAGTTCTTC.